The sequence of this T cell receptor beta chain was determined in a study of Ad26.COV2.S vaccination and SARS-CoV-2 variants. Findings of the study overall: Substantial breadth in spike-specific CD8+ and CD4+ T cell responses was reportedly seen after vaccination.

Trimming removed 3 bases at V and 3 bases at J, with 8 bases between. The CDR3 runs 13 residues. Germline CDR1 reads LNHDA; CDR2 reads SQIVND (reference sequence). The assay was immunoSEQ multiplex PCR, and TCRdb's table has in-frame clones only and misses some. The table includes around 300,000 clones, about 89% detected once. Sample treatment: around 19 received Ad26.COV2.S at low or high dose, single or two shots; 5 received placebo; per-sample allocation not given. The samples date from day 63 after the first vaccine or placebo injection. In Boston, an adult donor aged 18-55 years took part. An Ad26 vector that expressed Wuhan-strain SARS-CoV-2 spike constituted the vaccine. In the case of this clone: Its antigen is still unknown.

This receptor was taken from a person between 18 and 59 years old who received the Ad26.COV2.S COVID-19 vaccine or a placebo. The material was peripheral blood, obtained in a trial of Ad26.COV2.S vaccine versus placebo. The chain joins TRBV19 to TRBJ1-1, with a possible D match to TRBD1 (5 bases). The CDR3 nucleotides are TGTGCCAGTAGTATGGGGCCGGACACTGAAGCTTTCTTT. Amino acid sequence: CASSMGPDTEAFF.